This T cell receptor beta chain was captured by sequencing in a study of blood T cell repertoires in COVID-19. Study as a whole: Samples of COVID-19 (acute and convalescent) were obtained from the United States, Italy and Spain. T cells, B-cell-depleted T cells, or PBMCs supplied cDNA or gDNA.

J lost 5 bases, V lost 6 bases, and 5 bases had no gene match. This CDR3 has 13 residues. The assay was immunoSEQ multiplex PCR, and TCRdb's table has in-frame clones only and misses some. The sample lists 200,000 to 250,000 clones; 65% to 90% were seen once. Followed over time, Seattle patients had been enrolled while infection was active. The rearrangement joins TRBV12-3 or TRBV12-4 to TRBJ2-7, with 9 nucleotides matching TRBD2. The source material was peripheral blood. This clonotype originated in a man aged 45 to 65 with COVID-19, enrolled during active disease. The CDR3 region has the DNA TGTGCCAGCAGAGATAGCGGGAGCGACGAGCAGTACTTC. Translated, it gives CASRDSGSDEQYF.